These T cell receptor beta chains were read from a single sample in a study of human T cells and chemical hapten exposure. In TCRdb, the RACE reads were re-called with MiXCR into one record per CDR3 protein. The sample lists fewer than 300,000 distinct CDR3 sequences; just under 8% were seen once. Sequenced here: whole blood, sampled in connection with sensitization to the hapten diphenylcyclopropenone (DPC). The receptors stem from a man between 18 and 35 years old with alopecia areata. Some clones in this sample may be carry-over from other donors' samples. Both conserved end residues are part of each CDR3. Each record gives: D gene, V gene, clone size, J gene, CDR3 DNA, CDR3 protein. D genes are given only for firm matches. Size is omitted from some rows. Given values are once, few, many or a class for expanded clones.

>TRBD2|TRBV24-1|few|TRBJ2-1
TGTGCCACCCAACCCGCTAGCGGGGGGGCCTGGGAGCAGTTCTTC
CATQPASGGAWEQFF
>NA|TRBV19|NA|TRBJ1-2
TGTGCCAGTACCGGGGAGGTGGACTATGGCTACACCTTC
CASTGEVDYGYTF
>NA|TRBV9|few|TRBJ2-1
TGTGCCAGCAGCGTATCTTGGAATGAGCAGTTCTTC
CASSVSWNEQFF
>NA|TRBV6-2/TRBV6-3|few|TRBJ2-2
TGTGCCAGCAGTCGCCGTCCTAACACCGGGGAGCTGTTTTTT
CASSRRPNTGELFF
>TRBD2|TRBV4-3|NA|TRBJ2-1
TGCGCCAGCAGCCGCGCCGCCGCCAGCGGGGGGGCAGCGAATGAGCAGTTCTTC
CASSRAAASGGAANEQFF
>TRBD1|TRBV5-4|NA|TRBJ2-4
TGTGCCAGCAGCTCTCAACAGGGGGCCAAAAACATTCAGTACTTC
CASSSQQGAKNIQYF
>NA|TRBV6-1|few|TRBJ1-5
TGTGCCAGCAGTGCGGGGGGCGAGAGGCCCCAGCATTTT
CASSAGGERPQHF
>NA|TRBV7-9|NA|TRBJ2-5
TGTGCCAGCCCCTGTGAGCAGGAGGAGACCCAGTACTTC
CASPCEQEETQYF
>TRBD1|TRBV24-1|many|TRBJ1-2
TGTGCCACCCTCTTCTTGGGACAGCGAAACTATGGCTACACCTTC
CATLFLGQRNYGYTF
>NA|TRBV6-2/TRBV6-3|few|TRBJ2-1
TGTGCCAGCCTTGAACCGGGACTTCGGCAGTTCTTC
CASLEPGLRQFF
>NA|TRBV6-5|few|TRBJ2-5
TGTGCCAGCAGTTCCGAAAGCGAGACCCAGTACTTC
CASSSESETQYF
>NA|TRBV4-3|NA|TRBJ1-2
TGCGCCAGCAGCCAAGTTAGGGACTTCGGCTACACCTTC
CASSQVRDFGYTF
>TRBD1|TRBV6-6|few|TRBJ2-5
TGTGCCAGCAGTTACGGACAGGGGATTCAAGAGACCCAGTACTTC
CASSYGQGIQETQYF
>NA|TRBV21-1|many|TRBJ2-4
TGTGCCAGCAGCAAATCTCGGACCATTCAGTACTTC
CASSKSRTIQYF
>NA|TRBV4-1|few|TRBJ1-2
TGCGCCAGCAGATCTGGGACAAACGATGGCTACACCTTC
CASRSGTNDGYTF
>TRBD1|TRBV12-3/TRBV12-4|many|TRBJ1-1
TGTGCCAGCAGCCGATGGACAGGGGTGAACACTGAAGCTTTCTTT
CASSRWTGVNTEAFF
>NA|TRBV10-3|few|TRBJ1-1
TGTGCCATCAGTGAGGGCAGGGACACTGAAGCTTTCTTT
CAISEGRDTEAFF
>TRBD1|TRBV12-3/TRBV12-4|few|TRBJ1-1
TGTGCCAGCAGACGGGACAGGGGGCGCGGGAACACTGAAGCTTTCTTT
CASRRDRGRGNTEAFF
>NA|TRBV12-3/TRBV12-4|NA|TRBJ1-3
TGTGCCAGCAGTGCGGACTCCCTTGAGGGAAACACCATATATTTT
CASSADSLEGNTIYF
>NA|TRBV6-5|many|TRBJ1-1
TGTGCCAGCAAAATTTCGCCGGGTGCAGGCTGGGACACTGAAGCTTTCTTT
CASKISPGAGWDTEAFF
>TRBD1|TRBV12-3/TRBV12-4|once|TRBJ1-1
TGTGCCAGCAGGACCTCAAACCGGGACAGGGGGATTACTGAAGCTTTCTTT
CASRTSNRDRGITEAFF
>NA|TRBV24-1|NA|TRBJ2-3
TGTGCCACCAGTGATTTGAGGAGGGTAGATACGCAGTATTTT
CATSDLRRVDTQYF
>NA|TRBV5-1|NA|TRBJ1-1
TGCGCCAGCAGCTCCCGGACAGAGGTCATGAACACTGAAGCTTTCTTT
CASSSRTEVMNTEAFF
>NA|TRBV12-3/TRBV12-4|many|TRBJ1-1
TGTGCCAGCAGTTTCGGGGGCGGCACTGAAGCTTTCTTT
CASSFGGGTEAFF
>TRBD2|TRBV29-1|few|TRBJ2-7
TGCAGCGTTATAGCGGGGGGCTCCTACGAGCAGTACTTC
CSVIAGGSYEQYF
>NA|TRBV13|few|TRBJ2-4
TGTGCCAGCAGCTTAGGCTTTGCACTAGCCAAAAACATTCAGTACTTC
CASSLGFALAKNIQYF
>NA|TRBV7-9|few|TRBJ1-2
TGTGCCAGCAGCCCGCCCGTGTGGGGGATCTCGGACTATGGCTACACCTTC
CASSPPVWGISDYGYTF
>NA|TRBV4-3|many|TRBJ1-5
TGCGCCAGCAGCCAAGCCGCCTCGGGGGGCAATCAGCCCCAGCATTTT
CASSQAASGGNQPQHF
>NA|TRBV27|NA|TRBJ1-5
TGTGCCAGCAGTTTAAAGGTGGACACCAGCAATCAGCCCCAGCATTTT
CASSLKVDTSNQPQHF
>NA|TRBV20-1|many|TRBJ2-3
TGCAGTGCTAGTTGGGGGGTTGGGACAGATACGCAGTATTTT
CSASWGVGTDTQYF
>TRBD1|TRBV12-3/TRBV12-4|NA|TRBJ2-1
TGTGCCAGCAGGATATCGGGACAGGGGGCCCGCAATGAGCAGTTCTTC
CASRISGQGARNEQFF
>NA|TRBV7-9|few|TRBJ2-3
TGTGCCAGCAGCCCCCCCCTCCTCTTCCGCACAGATACGCAGTATTTT
CASSPPLLFRTDTQYF
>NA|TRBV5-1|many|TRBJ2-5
TGCGCCAGCAGCTTGGCCGCGCGAGAGACCCAGTACTTC
CASSLAARETQYF
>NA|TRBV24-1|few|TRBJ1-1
TGTGCCACCAGCGACTCTCGTGAAGCTTTCTTT
CATSDSREAFF
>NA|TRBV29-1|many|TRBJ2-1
TGCAGCGTTGTACCCGCTAGAAACAATGAGCAGTTCTTC
CSVVPARNNEQFF
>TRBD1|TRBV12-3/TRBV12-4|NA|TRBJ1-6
TGTGCCAGCAGTCCGCGGACAGGGGGCGTTTCACCCCTCCACTTT
CASSPRTGGVSPLHF
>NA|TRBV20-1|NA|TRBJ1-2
TGCAGTGCTAATCATATGGCAGGGAAAGCTAACTATGGCTACACCTTC
CSANHMAGKANYGYTF
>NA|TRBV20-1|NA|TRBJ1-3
TGCAGTGCTGGAAGGGACTCTGGAAACACCATATATTTT
CSAGRDSGNTIYF
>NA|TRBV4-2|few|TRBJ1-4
TGTGCCAGCAGCCCCGACGGAAGAGTAGGAAAACTGTTTTTT
CASSPDGRVGKLFF
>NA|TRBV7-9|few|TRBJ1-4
TGTGCCAGCAGCTTATTGTCCGAAAAACTGTTTTTT
CASSLLSEKLFF
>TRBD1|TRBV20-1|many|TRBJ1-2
TGCAGTGCTAGAGAACAGGGGTTGGGCTACACCTTC
CSAREQGLGYTF